This TCR beta chain was retrieved from a study of blood T cell repertoires in COVID-19. Study overall: Sites in the United States, Italy and Spain provided acute and convalescent COVID-19 samples.

The CDR3 extends over 18 amino acids. CDR1 and CDR2 from the germline V gene are LGHDT and YNNKEL (reference sequence). V gave up 4 bases and J gave up 5 bases; unmatched junction bases: 19. Each participant's cohort was designated according to participant-reported clinical history. Using immunoSEQ multiplex PCR, the repertoire was profiled, and TCRdb retains in-frame clones only, with some absent. The data show 200,000 or so clones, with about 86% seen just once and 3% to 4.5% held by the top ten. V is TRBV3-1 (or the pseudogene TRBV3-2) and J is TRBJ1-2, with 7 nucleotides matching TRBD1. The sequence was obtained from a woman in her forties with acute COVID-19. Sequencing input: PBMCs or T cells enriched from blood (not recorded which). The CDR3 DNA reads TGTGCCAGCAGCCTCTCCTCCGGGACAGCTCTGAGAGAGTATGGCTACACCTTC. It is translated as CASSLSSGTALREYGYTF.